Below, 10 T cell receptor beta chains from the same sample are listed, as sequenced in a study of blood T cell repertoires in COVID-19. Clones were sequenced by immunoSEQ multiplex PCR, and TCRdb holds only the in-frame ones, with some missing. Seen here are about 280,000 clones, 75% to 90% observed once, and the top ten hold about an eighth. The sequencing input was peripheral blood. Receptors originate from a woman aged 65 to 85 with COVID-19, enrolled during active disease.

The rearrangement links TRBV11-2 to TRBJ1-4; D may be TRBD1 (5 bases). V lost 4 bases and J 1 base, leaving 7 bases between the germline ends. From germline, CDR1 is SGHAT and CDR2 FQNNGV. The length of the CDR3 is 14 residues. The CDR3 loop is CASSSQGTNEKLFF. CDR3 coding DNA: TGTGCCAGCAGCTCCCAGGGAACTAATGAAAAACTGTTTTTT.

This chain links TRBV29-1 with TRBJ2-2, with 12 bases lining up with TRBD2. The CDR3 runs 15 residues. Trimming at V came to 5 bases and at J to 4 bases, leaving 5 bases not matched to a gene. CDR1 and CDR2 (germline): SQVTM, ANQGSEA. Here the CDR3 DNA reads TGCAGCGTTATCCTAGCGGGGGGGCGCACCGGGGAGCTGTTTTTT. Its protein product is CSVILAGGRTGELFF.

This clone was detected only a few times. The chain couples TRBV9 to TRBJ2-7, with D possibly matching TRBD2 (6 bases). V was pared by 4 bases and J by 6 bases, with 11 bases between. Germline V gene data show CDR1 as SGDLS and CDR2 as YYNGEE. CDR3 length: 12 residues. The CDR3 reads CASSSSAFEQYF. CDR3 nucleotides: TGTGCCAGCAGCTCTAGCGCGTTCGAGCAGTACTTC.

The gene calls are TRBV2 and TRBJ1-5, with 7 bases aligning to TRBD1. CDR3 length equals 15 residues. J was trimmed by 4 bases and V by 0 bases; bases with no gene match: 3. CDR1 and CDR2 from the germline V gene are SNHLY and FYNNEI. The CDR3 nucleotides read TGTGCCAGCAGTGAAGCAGGGGGCAGGAATCAGCCCCAGCATTTT. Amino acid sequence: CASSEAGGRNQPQHF.

V usage is TRBV19 and J usage is TRBJ2-7; tentative D call: TRBD1 (5 bases). This CDR3 is 13 amino acids long. Germline V CDR1 and CDR2: LNHDA, SQIVND (reference sequence). V was shortened by 6 bases and J by 3 bases, with 12 bases between the two germline ends. The CDR3 DNA reads TGTGCCAGTAGCCCGGATGACAGCTACGAGCAGTACTTC. Its translation is CASSPDDSYEQYF. Variable domain in full (rest from reference TRBV19 and TRBJ2-7): DGGITQSPKYLFRKEGQNVTLSCEQNLNHDAMYWYRQDPGQGLRLIYYSQIVNDFQKGDIAEGYSVSREKKESFPLTVTSAQKNPTAFYLCASSPDDSYEQYFGPGTRLTVT.

The rearrangement uses TRBV11-2 and TRBJ1-2; 9 bases align to TRBD1. V lost 4 bases and J lost 4; bases outside the gene matches: 7. Germline V CDR1 and CDR2: SGHAT, FQNNGV. This CDR3 has 15 amino acids. In nucleotides, the CDR3 is TGTGCCAGCAGCTCTACAGGGGGCTCTGGCTATGGCTACACCTTC. Encoded protein: CASSSTGGSGYGYTF.

This chain connects TRBV5-6 to TRBJ1-1, with a weak D call TRBD1 (6 bases). The CDR3 is 15 residues long. The V end was cut by 3 bases, the J end by 9 bases, with 21 bases between. Per the germline V gene, CDR1 is SGHDT and CDR2 is YYEEEE. CDR3 bases: TGTGCCAGCAGCTCGGACCCGGGAGGGGGACGACAAGCTTTCTTT. Its protein is CASSSDPGGGRQAFF.

This chain links TRBV2 with TRBJ1-4; 9 bases map to TRBD1. V was clipped by 4 bases and J by 2 bases; unmatched bases: 5. Germline CDR1 SNHLY, CDR2 FYNNEI. The CDR3 sequence is 16 residues long. The CDR3 loop reads CASSGQGGMTNEKLFF. For the CDR3, the DNA is TGTGCCAGCAGTGGACAGGGGGGAATGACTAATGAAAAACTGTTTTTT.

Only a few counts were recorded for this clone. The V and J genes are TRBV7-2 and TRBJ1-5; D may be TRBD1 (5 bases). The V end was cut by 6 bases, the J end by 4 bases, with 19 bases between. Germline-derived CDR1 and CDR2 are SGHTA and FQGNSA. The CDR3 extends over 16 amino acids. The DNA for the CDR3 is TGTGCCAGCAGGGAGGGGTCATGGGCCTATAATCAGCCCCAGCATTTT. This codes for CASREGSWAYNQPQHF.

This rearrangement joins TRBV5-1 to TRBJ2-3, with 9 bases identical to TRBD2. This CDR3 has 16 residues. Germline values: CDR1 SGHRS, CDR2 YFSETQ. J lost 1 base, V lost 0 bases, and 3 bases had no gene match. Here the CDR3 DNA reads TGCGCCAGCAGCTTGGTGGCTAGCGGGGGCACAGATACGCAGTATTTT. This codes for CASSLVASGGTDTQYF.